Listed here are 4 T cell receptor beta chains from one sample, sequenced in a study of T cells in Graves' hyperthyroidism and ophthalmopathy. Amplified TCR beta CDR3 regions came from RNA transcripts. When the TCR CDR3 underwent first-round RT-PCR, the HTBI primer set was used. MiXCR, applied by TCRdb to the multiplex PCR reads, yields one record per CDR3 protein. Altogether some 250,000 distinct CDR3 sequences are present, just over 14% being singletons, with the ten largest covering about an eighth. Sequencing used blood. The receptors originated from a woman aged 40 to 49 with Graves' hyperthyroidism that later progressed to Graves' ophthalmopathy.

This chain uses TRBV10-2 with TRBJ2-7; a weak D match, TRBD1 (6 bases). Per germline, CDR1 WSHSY and CDR2 SAAADI. V lost 8 bases and J lost 0, with 11 bases in between. The CDR3 runs 13 residues. The CDR3 region has the DNA TGCGCCAGCCGGGACAAACGCTCCTACGAGCAGTACTTC. Its protein is CASRDKRSYEQYF.

At least ten counts were recorded for this clonotype. J is TRBJ1-4 and V is TRBV14; 11 positions match TRBD1. Germline V gene data show CDR1 as SGHDN and CDR2 as FVKESK. V dropped 4 bases and J dropped 3; count of bases not matched to a gene: 4. The CDR3 covers 16 residues. The CDR3 nucleotides read TGTGCCAGCAGCCTGGACAGGGGGCTTGCTAATGAAAAACTGTTTTTT. The encoded protein is CASSLDRGLANEKLFF.

The chain employs TRBV7-9 and TRBJ2-7; D unresolved. The CDR3 is made up of 13 amino acids. Germline V CDR1 and CDR2: SEHNR, FQNEAQ (reference sequence). Between the trimmed V and J ends, which lost 5 bases and 2 bases, there was a span of 10 bases. The CDR3, as DNA: TGTGCCAGCAGCCCATACTTGACCTACGAGCAGTACTTC. Encoded protein: CASSPYLTYEQYF.

Many counts were recorded for this clonotype. The chain has TRBV10-3 and TRBJ1-3; unclear D gene. Germline V gene sequence: CDR1 ENHRY, CDR2 SYGVKD. V lost 0 bases, J lost 6 bases, and 12 bases lay in between. This CDR3 comprises 15 residues. CDR3 in DNA: TGTGCCATCAGTGAGTCGCCAGCAATATCAAACACCATATATTTT. Translating gives CAISESPAISNTIYF.